Below, 19 T cell receptor beta chains from the same sample are listed, as sequenced in a study of tissue T cells after allogeneic stem cell transplantation. Time point described: mouse harvest day 14 after allogeneic transplant. Mouse grafts combined 10^7 T-cell-depleted bone marrow cells with 10^6 splenic CD5+ T cells. Clones were sequenced by immunoSEQ multiplex PCR, and TCRdb holds only the in-frame ones, with some missing. The data contain roughly 4,700 clones, 32% of them singletons. Source material: skin. All receptors come from a female BALB/c mouse given C57BL/6 T cells with graft-versus-host disease after an allogeneic hematopoietic cell transplant.

A remark on this clone: The gene symbols are mouse symbols. The CDR3 end lies 1 residue beyond the end of the read and is filled in from the germline J gene. Different DNA sequences within this sample yield the same CDR3. The chain combines TRBV26 with TRBJ2-2, with TRBD2 identical over 7 bases. The CDR3 spans 15 residues. Germline V gives CDR1 KGHPV, CDR2 FQNQEV (reference sequence). The V gene end was trimmed by 3 bases and the J gene end by 0 bases; junction bases not matched to a gene: 1. The CDR3 loop reads CASSLGTANTGQLYF. The CDR3 bases that were read are TGTGCCAGCAGTCTTGGGACTGCAAACACCGGGCAGCTCTAC.

With respect to this clone: Gene names are the mouse ones. The missing CDR3 end, 1 residue past where the read stops, is filled in from the germline J gene. The rearrangement uses TRBV19 and TRBJ1-1, with D hard to call. CDR3 length equals 14 residues. Germline CDR1 FNHDT, CDR2 SITEND (reference sequence). Trimming removed 1 base at V and 0 bases at J, with 7 bases between. CDR3 DNA, as far as it was read: TGTGCCAGCAGTATAAGTAGAGCAAACACAGAAGTCTTC. Protein sequence: CASSISRANTEVF. The full CDR3 sequence reads CASSISRANTEVFF.

On this clone itself: The gene symbols are mouse symbols. Read data end 1 residue before the CDR3 end; the end is taken from the germline J gene. The V gene is TRBV26, the J gene TRBJ1-1, with D maybe TRBD1 (6 bases). The germline CDR1 and CDR2 sequences are KGHPV and FQNQEV (reference sequence). CDR3 length equals 13 residues. Trimming stripped 3 bases from V and 5 bases from J, with 10 bases between. The sequenced part of the CDR3 DNA is TGTGCCAGCAGTCTCAGGGGTGGTACAGAAGTCTTC. It translates to CASSLRGGTEVF. The full-length CDR3 reads as CASSLRGGTEVFF.

With respect to this clone: The gene names here belong to mouse. The read is 1 residue too short to cover the CDR3 end, so that end is filled in from the germline J gene. The chain uses TRBV24 and TRBJ2-7; TRBD1 matches 7 bases. Losses at the gene ends were 4 bases for V and 6 bases for J; bases not matched to a gene: 3. CDR1 is KGHTA and CDR2 is FRNEEI in the germline V gene. This CDR3 contains 12 residues. The chain's CDR3 is CASSRQGGEQYF. CDR3 DNA, as far as it was read: TGTGCCAGCAGTCGACAGGGAGGTGAACAGTAC.

This clone has more than one count but fewer than ten. Here the gene names and germline are mouse. The observed sequence ends 1 residue before the CDR3 terminus, with the missing tail filled in from the germline J gene. V usage is TRBV12-1 and J usage is TRBJ1-3; weak D call: TRBD1 (6 bases). The CDR3 sequence is 13 residues long. Germline assignment: CDR1 SGHSN and CDR2 HYEKVE. V was clipped by 6 bases and J by 0 bases, with 8 bases between them. CDR3 DNA (partial): TGTGCCAGCGGGACAATTTCTGGAAATACGCTCTAT. This translates into CASGTISGNTLY. The CDR3 as a whole reads CASGTISGNTLYF.

This clone was seen a few times. The genes and germline here are from mouse. The sequence runs out 1 residue before the end of the CDR3; the remainder is reconstructed from the germline J gene. The gene calls are TRBV26 and TRBJ1-1; TRBD1 might be the D (6 bases). The CDR3 has 14 residues. Germline V gene data show CDR1 as KGHPV and CDR2 as FQNQEV (reference sequence). Between the trimmed V and J ends, which lost 9 bases and 0 bases, there was a span of 14 bases. CDR3 bases read: TGTGCCAGTCCCCGGGACAAAGCAAACACAGAAGTCTTC. Translated, it gives CASPRDKANTEVF. In full, the CDR3 reads CASPRDKANTEVFF. The complete variable domain, with remaining parts taken from reference TRBV26 and TRBJ1-1, reads NSKVIQTPRYLVKGQGQKAKMRCIPEKGHPVVFWYQQNKNNEFKFLINFQNQEVLQQIDMTEKRFSAECPSNSPCSLEIQSSEAGDSALYLCASPRDKANTEVFFGKGTRLTVV.

About this clone: Gene names follow the mouse nomenclature. Read data end 1 residue before the CDR3 end; the end is taken from the germline J gene. The V call is TRBV3, the J call TRBJ1-1, with D maybe TRBD1 (6 bases). Germline loops: CDR1 SNHLY, CDR2 FYNGKV (reference sequence). This CDR3 contains 12 residues. Trimming took 1 base from V and 7 from J, leaving 7 bases between them. The CDR3 sequence is CASSLGDKEVFF. CDR3 DNA, as far as it was read: TGTGCCAGCAGCTTAGGGGACAAAGAAGTCTTC.

This clone has just a few counts. The genes are named according to mouse. The read gets to within 1 residue of the CDR3 end, and the germline J gene fills in the rest. This chain connects TRBV26 to TRBJ1-6; D call uncertain. TRBJ1-6 belongs to the ORF category, with a function that is uncertain. Trimming took off 2 bases at V and 4 bases at J, with 3 bases between the two ends. The germline V gene has CDR1 KGHPV and CDR2 FQNQEV (reference sequence). This CDR3 region has 13 residues. CDR3 DNA, as far as it was read: TGTGCCAGCAGTCTGAGGTATAATTCGCCCCTCTAC. Residues: CASSLRYNSPLY. The entire CDR3 is CASSLRYNSPLYF.

This clone is judged medium-sized. Genes and germline come from the mouse. The CDR3 sequence is CASSGLGNTGQLYF. The covered CDR3 bases are TGTGCCAGCAGCGGACTGGGAAACACCGGGCAGCTCTAC. V is TRBV26 and J is TRBJ2-2; 8 bases line up with TRBD2. The CDR3 is cut off 1 residue early in the read; its end comes from the germline J gene. Germline V lookup: CDR1 KGHPV, CDR2 FQNQEV (reference sequence). This CDR3 has 14 residues. J lost 1 base, V lost 6 bases, and 1 base had no gene match.

As for this clone: These gene names are mouse names. The read falls 1 residue short of the CDR3 end, and the missing part is taken from the germline J gene. The rearrangement joins TRBV26 to TRBJ1-3, with D uncertain. This CDR3 comprises 14 residues. V lost 2 bases to trimming and J lost 0 bases, with 5 bases between them. Germline lookup yields CDR1 KGHPV and CDR2 FQNQEV (reference sequence). CDR3 DNA (partial): TGTGCCAGCAGTCTGACGGTTTCTGGAAATACGCTCTAT. This sequence encodes CASSLTVSGNTLY. The whole CDR3 region reads CASSLTVSGNTLYF.

A note on this clone: Mouse names are used for the genes. The read halts 1 residue ahead of the CDR3 end, with the missing end drawn from the germline J gene. The genes are TRBV19 and TRBJ2-5; D is uncertain. V shed 1 base and J shed 2 bases, with 8 bases lying between them. This CDR3 has 14 residues. The V gene's germline CDR1 is FNHDT and CDR2 SITEND (reference sequence). The CDR3 sequence is CASSILQFQDTQYF. CDR3 DNA (partial): TGTGCCAGCAGTATATTGCAGTTCCAAGACACCCAGTAC.

In regard to this clone: Gene names and germline match the mouse. The CDR3 extends 1 residue past the end of the read, so its final part is completed from the germline J gene. This rearrangement joins TRBV26 to TRBJ1-1, with 8 bases matching TRBD1. The V gene's germline CDR1 is KGHPV and CDR2 FQNQEV (reference sequence). The CDR3 is 15 amino acids. The V segment lost 4 bases and the J segment 4 bases; nucleotides outside the gene matches: 8. The CDR3 here is CASSPGQEGGTEVFF. The covered CDR3 bases are TGTGCCAGCAGTCCGGGACAGGAAGGCGGCACAGAAGTCTTC. The entire variable domain, with the rest obtained from reference TRBV26 and TRBJ1-1, is as follows: NSKVIQTPRYLVKGQGQKAKMRCIPEKGHPVVFWYQQNKNNEFKFLINFQNQEVLQQIDMTEKRFSAECPSNSPCSLEIQSSEAGDSALYLCASSPGQEGGTEVFFGKGTRLTVV.

With regard to this clone: The gene names here belong to mouse. The CDR3 is cut off 1 residue early in the read; its end comes from the germline J gene. This chain links TRBV26 with TRBJ1-1; D is uncertain. Germline-derived CDR1 and CDR2 are KGHPV and FQNQEV (reference sequence). The V end lost 3 bases, the J end lost 0 bases, and 5 bases lay between the germline ends. This CDR3 has 13 residues. CDR3 bases read: TGTGCCAGCAGTCTTGGGGCAAACACAGAAGTCTTC. Its protein is CASSLGANTEVF. The full CDR3 reads CASSLGANTEVFF.

This clone rates as large (0.1 to 1%). Mouse names are used for the genes. The CDR3 goes on 1 residue after the read ends, and that part is filled in from the germline J gene. This chain links TRBV2 with TRBJ1-2; no definite D call. V lost 4 bases to trimming and J lost 5 bases, with 5 bases between them. The germline CDR1 and CDR2 sequences are LGHNA and YSYQKL. The CDR3 is made up of 11 amino acids. The covered CDR3 bases are TGTGCCAGCAGCCCGGGATCCGACTACACC. Its translation is CASSPGSDYT. The full CDR3 protein is CASSPGSDYTF.

Of note for this clone: Genes here carry mouse names. The CDR3 goes on 1 residue after the read ends, and that part is filled in from the germline J gene. The rearrangement joins TRBV26 to TRBJ2-7, with TRBD2 matching over 8 bases. Germline V gene sequence: CDR1 KGHPV, CDR2 FQNQEV (reference sequence). Losses at the gene ends were 4 bases for V and 1 base for J; bases not matched to a gene: 3. The CDR3 has 14 residues. CDR3 protein: CASSRDWGSYEQYF. Partial CDR3 DNA: TGTGCCAGCAGTCGAGACTGGGGTTCCTATGAACAGTAC.

Notes on this clone: The gene names given are mouse names. The sequenced fragment ends 1 residue before the CDR3 boundary, so the rest is inferred from the germline J gene. The chain has TRBV26 and TRBJ2-5; the D is unclear. Germline-derived CDR1 and CDR2 are KGHPV and FQNQEV (reference sequence). The CDR3 loop spans 13 amino acids. V dropped 3 bases and J dropped 2 bases, with 6 bases sitting between them. The CDR3 DNA, read in part, is TGTGCCAGCAGTCTCCACGGCCAAGACACCCAGTAC. As protein: CASSLHGQDTQY. The full CDR3 protein is CASSLHGQDTQYF.

In this sample, this clone is medium-sized. Germline and genes: mouse. The CDR3 end falls 1 residue outside the read, so it is completed with the germline J gene. The V gene is TRBV1, the J gene TRBJ2-5; the D is unclear. The CDR3 is made up of 15 amino acids. The ends were cut back, 0 bases at V and 2 bases at J, with 9 bases in the middle. The germline V gene has CDR1 NSQYPW and CDR2 LRSPGD (reference sequence). The sequenced CDR3 bases are TGCACCTGCAGTGCAGATGCGGGGTTCCAAGACACCCAGTAC. Amino acid sequence: CTCSADAGFQDTQY. The whole CDR3 sequence is CTCSADAGFQDTQYF.

As regards this clone: The germline and genes are mouse ones. The observed sequence ends 1 residue before the CDR3 terminus, with the missing tail filled in from the germline J gene. The sample holds other DNA sequences that translate to the same CDR3. V usage is TRBV3 and J usage is TRBJ1-2, with D possibly TRBD1 on 5 matching bases. The CDR3 contains 13 residues. CDR1 is SNHLY and CDR2 is FYNGKV in the germline V gene (reference sequence). V was pared by 4 bases and J by 0 bases, with 6 bases between. The part of the CDR3 DNA that was read is TGTGCCAGCAGCTCGACAGCAAACTCCGACTACACC. Protein: CASSSTANSDYT. The complete CDR3 sequence is CASSSTANSDYTF.

Regarding this clone: Gene and germline names: mouse. CDR3 DNA (partial): TGTGCCAGCAGTTTACTGGGGGGGAACTATGCTGAGCAGTTC. Translation gives CASSLLGGNYAEQF. The complete CDR3 protein is CASSLLGGNYAEQFF. This chain joins TRBV15 and TRBJ2-1; the match to TRBD2 covers 9 bases. The missing CDR3 end, 1 residue past where the read stops, is filled in from the germline J gene. The CDR3 has 15 amino acids. Per germline, CDR1 SGHND and CDR2 FRSKSL. The trim removed 2 bases at V and 1 base at J, leaving 0 bases unmatched.